The 23 T cell receptor beta chains listed next were all sequenced from one sample in a study of metastatic and nonmetastatic thyroid tumors. TCRdb recomputed clones from the PCR reads via MiXCR. The data show 45,000 to 55,000 clones, 24% seen once. Before thyroid surgery, none of the patients had received any treatment. The sequenced material came from blood. These receptors came from a male donor with papillary thyroid cancer or a benign thyroid nodule (not recorded which). Some clones in this sample may be carry-over from other donors' samples.

This clone was recorded at least ten times. The chain links TRBV20-1 to TRBJ2-1; possible D gene TRBD2, 5 bases. Trimming pared 2 bases from V and 4 bases from J, leaving 24 bases between. Germline CDR1 is DFQATT and CDR2 is SNEGSKA (reference sequence). The CDR3 is made up of 18 amino acids. The CDR3 DNA reads as TGCAGTGCTAGACAAATTAATCGCGGGCTAGACGTTTACAATGAGCAGTTCTTC. Amino acids: CSARQINRGLDVYNEQFF.

In regard to this clone: At one end, the junction sequence differs from germline, possibly due to a read error. CDR3 region: CASSFSAGGPGETQYF. The DNA of the CDR3 is TGTGCTAGCAGCTTCTCCGCGGGAGGGCCAGGAGAGACCCAGTACTTC. The chain has TRBV7-7 and TRBJ2-5, with 9 nucleotides matching TRBD2. The CDR3 has 16 amino acids. From germline, CDR1 is SSHAT and CDR2 FNYEAQ (reference sequence).

With regard to this clone: One end of the junction varies from germline; a read error may be responsible. The rearrangement links TRBV2 to TRBJ2-3; D is perhaps TRBD1 (6 bases). Germline V lookup: CDR1 SNHLY, CDR2 FYNNEI. This CDR3 is 16 amino acids long. This CDR3 is CVSSAPPDSVTDTQYF. CDR3 in DNA: TGTGTCAGCAGCGCCCCGCCGGACAGTGTCACAGATACGCAGTATTTT.

The rearrangement uses TRBV4-1 and TRBJ2-7, with 10 bases fitting TRBD2. V shed 0 bases, J shed 5 bases, and the junction held 7 bases outside the gene matches. There are 16 residues in the CDR3. Germline V gene sequence: CDR1 MGHRA, CDR2 YSYEKL. CDR3: CASSQDNLAGVDEQYF. The CDR3 DNA follows: TGCGCCAGCAGCCAAGATAACCTAGCGGGAGTAGACGAGCAGTACTTC.

This clone was counted at least ten times. The chain couples TRBV20-1 to TRBJ1-6; the match to TRBD1 covers 8 bases. The V and J ends lost 3 bases and 0 bases, in that order; junction bases with no gene match: 10. The V gene's germline CDR1 is DFQATT and CDR2 SNEGSKA (reference sequence). The CDR3 is 18 amino acids. The CDR3 DNA follows: TGCAGTGCTAGGGCGCCGGGACAGGACAGCTCCTATAATTCACCCCTCCACTTT. Its translation: CSARAPGQDSSYNSPLHF.

This clone was counted many times. The CDR3 reads CSARPRTSGTYNEQFF. The CDR3 region has the DNA TGCAGTGCTAGGCCCCGGACTAGCGGGACCTACAATGAGCAGTTCTTC. The chain carries TRBV20-1 and TRBJ2-1; 12 bases align to TRBD2. This CDR3 is built from 16 residues. Looked up from germline, CDR1 is DFQATT and CDR2 is SNEGSKA (reference sequence). Trimming cost V 3 bases and J 2 bases; bases outside gene matches: 5.

V and J are TRBV9 and TRBJ1-1; D remains ambiguous. Germline V CDR1 and CDR2: SGDLS, YYNGEE. The CDR3 loop spans 14 amino acids. V was pared by 4 bases and J by 1 base, with 11 bases between. CDR3 coding DNA: TGTGCCAGCAGCTATACTGGGGAGAACACTGAAGCTTTCTTT. This gives the protein CASSYTGENTEAFF.

This clone occurred many times. The gene calls are TRBV28 and TRBJ2-7; D uncertain. Germline V gene lookup returns CDR1 MDHEN and CDR2 SYDVKM. This CDR3 region has 13 residues. Trimming left V 8 bases short and J 2 bases short, with 13 bases between. Here the CDR3 DNA reads TGTGCCAGCGTGAGACCGATCACCTACGAGCAGTACTTC. This translates into CASVRPITYEQYF.

The chain links TRBV10-1 to TRBJ1-3; unclear D gene. V shed 1 base and J shed 0 bases, with 13 bases lying between them. The CDR3 has 17 amino acids. The germline CDR1 and CDR2 sequences are WNHNN and SYGVQD (reference sequence). The CDR3 reads CASSELGGKSSGNTIYF. In DNA form, the CDR3 reads TGCGCCAGCAGTGAGTTGGGAGGGAAGAGCTCTGGAAACACCATATATTTT.

There are many counts of this clone. The chain links TRBV7-9 to TRBJ2-3; D is undetermined. V was cut by 3 bases and J by 1 base, with 11 bases left in between. The CDR3 covers 15 residues. Germline V lookup: CDR1 SEHNR, CDR2 FQNEAQ (reference sequence). CDR3 loop: CASSFLSSGTDTQYF. The CDR3 DNA reads TGTGCCAGCAGCTTTCTCTCCAGCGGCACAGATACGCAGTATTTT.

This chain joins TRBV19 and TRBJ2-7, with 8 bases that match TRBD1. The CDR3 is 14 residues long. Germline V CDR1 and CDR2: LNHDA, SQIVND (reference sequence). V shed 6 bases and J 4 bases; nucleotides not matched to a gene: 8. The chain's CDR3 is CASSDGQGRYEQYF. CDR3 coding DNA: TGTGCCAGTAGCGACGGACAGGGTCGGTACGAGCAGTACTTC.

This clone showed up just a few times. The chain uses TRBV29-1 and TRBJ2-7, with D possibly called TRBD1 or TRBD2 (5 bases each). Germline V CDR1 and CDR2: SQVTM, ANQGSEA. Trimming stripped 1 base from V and 3 bases from J, with 19 bases between. The CDR3 runs 16 residues. The chain's CDR3 is CSVEGAGATDGYEQYF. CDR3 DNA: TGCAGCGTTGAAGGTGCCGGGGCGACGGACGGCTACGAGCAGTACTTC.

A few counts support this clone. The gene calls are TRBV6-2 or TRBV6-3 and TRBJ2-7; 13 nucleotides align to TRBD2. V was clipped by 7 bases and J by 7 bases; unmatched bases: 10. CDR1 is MNHEY and CDR2 is SVGEGT in the germline V gene. The CDR3 is 15 residues long. CDR3 in DNA: TGTGCCAGCATCTACGGACTAGCGGGAGTGGGTGAGCAGTACTTC. Protein sequence: CASIYGLAGVGEQYF.

This clone was seen more than once but under ten times. The chain recombines TRBV19 with TRBJ1-1; D perhaps matches TRBD1 (5 bases). The germline gives CDR1 LNHDA, CDR2 SQIVND (reference sequence). Trimming cost V 3 bases and J 1 base, with 9 bases left between them. The CDR3 has 14 amino acids. CDR3 DNA sequence: TGTGCCAGTAGTATTATTACAGGGAACACTGAAGCTTTCTTT. Protein: CASSIITGNTEAFF. Based on the CDR3 plus reference TRBV19 and TRBJ1-1, the full variable domain is DGGITQSPKYLFRKEGQNVTLSCEQNLNHDAMYWYRQDPGQGLRLIYYSQIVNDFQKGDIAEGYSVSREKKESFPLTVTSAQKNPTAFYLCASSIITGNTEAFFGQGTRLTVV.

The CDR3 loop is CATKAGADQPQHF. The CDR3 coding sequence is TGTGCCACCAAAGCAGGAGCTGATCAGCCCCAGCATTTT. The chain joins TRBV24-1 to TRBJ1-5; D gene uncertain. V lost 8 bases and J 5 bases, leaving 12 bases between the germline ends. Germline CDR1 and CDR2: KGHDR and SFDVKD. This CDR3 spans 13 amino acids.

This clone was counted at least ten times. This chain joins TRBV15 and TRBJ1-5; D is undetermined. This CDR3 comprises 13 residues. CDR1 and CDR2 (germline): LNHNV, YYDKDF (reference sequence). Trimming took 2 bases from V and 4 from J, leaving 6 bases between them. The CDR3 DNA reads TGTGCCACCAGCAGAAATTATAATCAGCCCCAGCATTTT. Protein product: CATSRNYNQPQHF.

This clone came up a few times. An end of the junction differs from the germline gene, which may be a read error. The V gene is TRBV19, the J gene TRBJ2-5, with D possibly matching TRBD1 (5 bases). The CDR3 is 13 residues long. Germline V gene sequence: CDR1 LNHDA, CDR2 SQIVND (reference sequence). The DNA of the CDR3 is TGTGCCAGTAGGCAGGGTTACCAAGAGGCCCAGTACTTC. The encoded protein is CASRQGYQEAQYF.

Comment on this clone: A read error may explain this, as a much larger clone is one base away. Other DNA variants within this sample encode the same CDR3. This chain joins TRBV5-1 and TRBJ2-3, with a tentative D call TRBD1 (5 bases). Germline V gives CDR1 SGHRS, CDR2 YFSETQ. The length of the CDR3 is 14 residues. CDR3 DNA: TGTGCCAGCAGCCTACGGACATACCCAGATACGCAGTATTTT. This codes for CASSLRTYPDTQYF.

This clone counts as medium-sized (0.01 to 0.1%). The V and J genes are TRBV10-2 and TRBJ1-6, with a possible D match to TRBD1 (5 bases). The CDR3 spans 13 residues. CDR1 and CDR2 from the germline V gene are WSHSY and SAAADI. The V gene lost 6 bases and the J gene lost 9 bases, with 12 bases spanning the gap. CDR3 in DNA: TGCGCCAGCAGGCCCGACAGTAGTTCACCCCTCCACTTT. Protein product: CASRPDSSSPLHF.

This clone was observed a few times. The CDR3 sequence: CASSYSGVNEKLFF. The CDR3 DNA reads as TGTGCCAGCAGTTACTCAGGGGTTAATGAAAAACTGTTTTTT. This chain links TRBV6-5 with TRBJ1-4; D possibly corresponds to TRBD1 (5 bases). Trimming took off 0 bases at V and 4 bases at J, with 6 bases between the two ends. Germline assignment: CDR1 MNHEY and CDR2 SVGAGI. The CDR3 covers 14 residues.

Only a few counts were recorded for this clone. The J gene is TRBJ1-2, the V gene TRBV28; D not certain. The CDR3 runs 12 residues. The ends were cut back, 7 bases at V and 5 bases at J, with 11 bases in the middle. CDR1 MDHEN and CDR2 SYDVKM come from the germline V gene. CDR3: CASIGARYGYTF. The DNA of the CDR3 is TGTGCCAGCATAGGAGCAAGATATGGCTACACCTTC.

This clone has only a few counts. This chain joins TRBV11-2 and TRBJ2-7; TRBD1 aligns across 9 bases. The length of the CDR3 is 14 residues. Germline-derived CDR1 and CDR2 are SGHAT and FQNNGV. V lost 5 bases to trimming and J lost 3 bases; unmatched junction nucleotides: 5. The CDR3 DNA reads as TGTGCCAGCAGCCCCCGGGACAGGGACTACGAGCAGTACTTC. It yields the protein CASSPRDRDYEQYF.

There are a few counts of this clone. The rearrangement uses TRBV28 and TRBJ1-2, with 9 bases that match TRBD1. The CDR3 has 13 amino acids. V trimming: 6 bases; J trimming: 4 bases; junction bases outside the gene matches: 3. Germline V gene lookup returns CDR1 MDHEN and CDR2 SYDVKM. The CDR3 spells CASRRQGVYGYTF. The CDR3 coding sequence is TGTGCCAGCAGAAGACAGGGGGTCTATGGCTACACCTTC.